A selection of T cell receptor beta chains follows, all from one sample in a study of OX40 agonist ivuxolimab in advanced cancers. Profiled with immunoSEQ multiplex PCR; TCRdb holds only in-frame clones, not every one. The table shows approximately 98,000 clones, with around 90% occurring only once. This specimen was CD4+ or CD8+ T cells sorted from blood, taken in a trial of the OX40 agonist ivuxolimab. All receptors come from an adult with an advanced solid tumor such as melanoma, head and neck, liver or kidney cancer. Each CDR3 is given with its conserved first and last residue. A D gene is named only where the DNA matches it firmly. A clone size is listed for some rows: how often the clone was seen (once, few, many), or a class if it is expanded.

v_call	j_call	clone_size	d_call	cdr3_nt	cdr3_aa
TRBV30	TRBJ1-2	-	-	TGTGCCTGGGATGCTAAGGGAGCCTATGGCTACACCTTC	CAWDAKGAYGYTF
TRBV29-1	TRBJ2-1	-	-	TGCAGCGTTGATGAGAGGGACCTATTAAATGAGCAGTTCTTC	CSVDERDLLNEQFF
TRBV6-6	TRBJ2-1	-	-	TGTGCCAGCAGTTACGAACTAGGTCGTCGGAATGAGCAGTTCTTC	CASSYELGRRNEQFF
TRBV9	TRBJ1-1	-	-	TGTGCCAGCAGCACCTCCGGGGGGGGGATGAACACTGAAGCTTTCTTT	CASSTSGGGMNTEAFF
TRBV6-1	TRBJ2-7	-	TRBD2	TGTGCCAGCACTACCGGGACTAGCGGTACCTACGAGCAGTACTTC	CASTTGTSGTYEQYF
TRBV23-1	TRBJ1-2	-	-	TGCGCCAGCAGTCCAGGTAAGGACGCTAACTATGGCTACACCTTC	CASSPGKDANYGYTF
TRBV5-4	TRBJ2-7	-	-	TGTGCCAGCAGCTTGGAAGGCGGTTACGAGCAGTACTTC	CASSLEGGYEQYF
TRBV6-1	TRBJ2-2	-	TRBD1	TGTGCCAGCAGTGTGACAGGGACGAACACCGGGGAGCTGTTTTTT	CASSVTGTNTGELFF
TRBV7-3	TRBJ2-1	-	TRBD2	TGTGCCAGCAGCCGCGGAGCGGGGGCGCTCTCCTACAATGAGCAGTTCTTC	CASSRGAGALSYNEQFF
TRBV5-1	TRBJ2-2	-	-	TGCGCCAGCATGTGGGGGCTGCGAACCGGGGAGCTGTTTTTT	CASMWGLRTGELFF
TRBV2	TRBJ2-3	-	-	TGTGCCAGCAGTGAAAAGAGCTCTAGCACAGATACGCAGTATTTT	CASSEKSSSTDTQYF
TRBV27	TRBJ1-2	-	-	TGTGCCAGCAGTTTATCGAAGAATGGTGGGTATGGCTACACCTTC	CASSLSKNGGYGYTF
TRBV6-1	TRBJ2-3	-	TRBD1	TGTGCCAGCAGTGACTGGGGGGACAGGTTCACAGATACGCAGTATTTT	CASSDWGDRFTDTQYF
TRBV7-9	TRBJ2-3	-	TRBD2	TGTGCCAGCAGCTTAGCGATGGCTAGCGGGAGATATCCAGATACGCAGTATTTT	CASSLAMASGRYPDTQYF
TRBV18	TRBJ2-5	-	-	TGTGCCAGCTCACCACCTCAAGGTTTCTCCGAGACCCAGTACTTC	CASSPPQGFSETQYF
TRBV27	TRBJ1-1	few	TRBD1	TGTGCCAGCAGAAGACAGGGGAGGAACACTGAAGCTTTCTTT	CASRRQGRNTEAFF
TRBV13	TRBJ1-6	-	TRBD1	TGTGCCAGCAGCCTCAGCCTCCTGGACAGGGGTGATTCTAATTCACCCCTCCACTTT	CASSLSLLDRGDSNSPLHF
TRBV19	TRBJ2-3	-	-	TGTGCCAGTAGAACCTCGGCGGGAGATACGCAGTATTTT	CASRTSAGDTQYF
TRBV7-9	TRBJ2-7	-	TRBD2	TGTGCCAGCACCTCGGGGGGAGACTACGAGCAGTACTTC	CASTSGGDYEQYF
TRBV9	TRBJ1-5	-	-	TGTGCCAGCAGCTCCCGGGACAGCAATCAGCCCCAGCATTTT	CASSSRDSNQPQHF
TRBV19	TRBJ2-7	-	-	TGTGCCAGTAGTATATCAGTTCGGGTCTCCTACGAGCAGTACTTC	CASSISVRVSYEQYF
TRBV7-2	TRBJ2-7	-	TRBD1	TGTGCCAGCAGCTTCCGAAGGGTAACCGGGACAGGCTCCTACGAGCAGTACTTC	CASSFRRVTGTGSYEQYF
TRBV5-1	TRBJ1-2	-	-	TGCGCCAGCAGCCGATCCCGGGAACCCGGTGGCTACACCTTC	CASSRSREPGGYTF
TRBV18	TRBJ2-2	-	TRBD1	TGTGCCAGCTCACCACCTATATCTTTGGACAGGGGTCACTTCGCGAACACCGGGGAGCTGTTTTTT	CASSPPISLDRGHFANTGELFF
TRBV7-2	TRBJ2-4	-	TRBD1	TGTGCCAGCAGCCGGGACAGACTAGCCAAAAACATTCAGTACTTC	CASSRDRLAKNIQYF
TRBV30	TRBJ2-3	-	-	TGTGCCTGGAGTCTCCCGGGGGTATTCAGTAGCACAGATACGCAGTATTTT	CAWSLPGVFSSTDTQYF
TRBV4-1	TRBJ2-3	-	TRBD2	TGCGCCAGCAGCCTCCTTCTAGCGGGGGGCACAGATACGCAGTATTTT	CASSLLLAGGTDTQYF
TRBV15	TRBJ1-5	-	-	TGTGCCACCAAAGTATCGGGGGGAGAATATCAGCCCCAGCATTTT	CATKVSGGEYQPQHF
TRBV18	TRBJ1-1	-	-	TGTGCCAGCTCACCTAGTCAGGGAGGTACTGAAGCTTTCTTT	CASSPSQGGTEAFF
TRBV19	TRBJ2-7	-	-	TGTGCCAGTAGTATAGCCGTGCGTCAGTTAGGCCACGAGCAGTACTTC	CASSIAVRQLGHEQYF
TRBV9	TRBJ2-1	once	TRBD1	TGTGCCAGCAGCGCCCTCCCGGAGGGGGGACAGGGCTACAATGAGCAGTTCTTC	CASSALPEGGQGYNEQFF
TRBV20-1	TRBJ2-3	-	-	TGCAGTGCTAGATACCCAGATACGCAGTATTTT	CSARYPDTQYF
TRBV19	TRBJ1-4	once	-	TGTGCCAGTAGTATTGGGGGCGCGAGCACTAATGAAAAACTGTTTTTT	CASSIGGASTNEKLFF
TRBV5-1	TRBJ2-1	-	TRBD2	TGCGCCAGCAGCCTCAATCCCTCAGCCGGGGGGAATATAGCGGGAGTTTCAGCTGAGCAGTTCTTC	CASSLNPSAGGNIAGVSAEQFF
TRBV5-6	TRBJ2-2	-	-	TGTGCCAGCACCCCGGTCGGGAGAAGGGACACCGGGGAGCTGTTTTTT	CASTPVGRRDTGELFF
TRBV4-1	TRBJ1-3	-	-	TGCGCCAGCAGCCAAGATAGCGACAGCTCCGACTCTGGAAACACCATATATTTT	CASSQDSDSSDSGNTIYF
TRBV10-3	TRBJ1-4	-	-	TGTGCCATCAGTGACGGGGTGGCAACTAATGAAAAACTGTTTTTT	CAISDGVATNEKLFF
TRBV5-1	TRBJ2-1	-	-	TGCGCCAGCAGCTTAGACAGACCGGCTTACAATGAGCAGTTCTTC	CASSLDRPAYNEQFF
TRBV7-9	TRBJ2-1	once	TRBD1	TGTGCCAGCAGCTTGGGACAGGGGAGCTACAATGAGCAGTTCTTC	CASSLGQGSYNEQFF
TRBV4-2	TRBJ2-1	-	TRBD2	TGTGCCAGCAGCCAAGACAGTGGGAGCGGGACTTACAATGAGCAGTTCTTC	CASSQDSGSGTYNEQFF
TRBV11-2	TRBJ1-2	-	-	TGTGCCAGCAGCTTAGGGCACAGAGACTATGGCTACACCTTC	CASSLGHRDYGYTF
TRBV6-5	TRBJ2-3	-	TRBD2	TGTGCCAGCAGTTACTCGGCGGGGGTGGATACGCAGTATTTT	CASSYSAGVDTQYF
TRBV5-8	TRBJ1-5	-	-	TGTGCCAGCAGCCCCATGGGGTCCAATCAGCCCCAGCATTTT	CASSPMGSNQPQHF
TRBV6-5	TRBJ2-1	-	TRBD1	TGTGCCAGCAGTAGGGACAGGGGGCATGAGCAGTTCTTC	CASSRDRGHEQFF
TRBV30	TRBJ2-7	-	TRBD1	TGTGCCTGGAGTGGGACAGGGGGTAAGGAGCAGTACTTC	CAWSGTGGKEQYF
TRBV14	TRBJ1-6	-	-	TGTGCCAGCAGCCAACGGACAGATAATTCACCCCTCCACTTT	CASSQRTDNSPLHF
TRBV15	TRBJ1-5	few	-	TGTGCCACCAGCAGAGATGTGGGGGCTCTCCAGCATTTT	CATSRDVGALQHF
TRBV5-1	TRBJ2-2	-	TRBD2	TGCGCCAGCCGGGCTAGCGGGAGTCTCGGGGAGCTGTTTTTT	CASRASGSLGELFF
TRBV6-6	TRBJ2-2	once	TRBD2	TGTGCCAGCAGCCTACTAGCGGGCACCGGGGAGCTGTTTTTT	CASSLLAGTGELFF
TRBV5-1	TRBJ1-5	-	-	TGCGCCAGCAGCTGGGGGGACGGCAATCAGCCCCAGCATTTT	CASSWGDGNQPQHF
TRBV30	TRBJ2-3	-	TRBD1	TGTGCCTGGGCCGGGACAGGGGCTAGCACAGATACGCAGTATTTT	CAWAGTGASTDTQYF
TRBV2	TRBJ1-4	-	-	TGTGCCAGCAGTTTACAGATTAATGAAAAACTGTTTTTT	CASSLQINEKLFF
TRBV19	TRBJ2-3	-	TRBD2	TGTGCCAGCCGACTAGCGGGGGACCAAGATACGCAGTATTTT	CASRLAGDQDTQYF